Below are 24 T cell receptor beta chains sequenced from a single sample in a study of radiation and T cells in renal cell carcinoma. Time point: blood 2 weeks post-SBRT. Treatment of the sample: 15 Gy SBRT to primary tumor, nephrectomy 4 weeks later. Generated by immunoSEQ multiplex PCR, the TCRdb table keeps only in-frame clones and is missing some. In the table there are some 130,000 clones, 81% of which are singletons. The material sequenced was blood, taken from a patient whose treatment included radiotherapy and nephrectomy. The receptors originated from a woman in her sixties with renal cell carcinoma.

This chain connects TRBV27 to TRBJ1-2; 11 positions match TRBD1. With 4 bases clipped from V and 6 bases from J, the junction kept 4 bases outside the gene matches. CDR3 length equals 14 residues. The V gene's germline CDR1 is MNHEY and CDR2 SMNVEV (reference sequence). The CDR3 coding sequence is TGTGCCAGCAGTTATGGACAGGGGGCAGATGGCTACACCTTC. It translates to CASSYGQGADGYTF.

The chain uses TRBV7-2 and TRBJ2-3; D may be TRBD2 (6 bases). Trimming stripped 1 base from V and 0 bases from J, with 11 bases between. This CDR3 comprises 16 residues. The germline V gene encodes CDR1 SGHTA and CDR2 FQGNSA. In DNA form, the CDR3 reads TGTGCCAGCAGCTTAGTGGGGACTTCAAGCACAGATACGCAGTATTTT. The encoded protein is CASSLVGTSSTDTQYF.

The chain has TRBV5-5 and TRBJ1-5, with D unclear. Germline CDR1 reads SGHKS; CDR2 reads YYEKEE (reference sequence). The ends were cut back, 0 bases at V and 3 bases at J, with 7 bases in the middle. The CDR3 totals 14 residues. CDR3 amino acids: CASSLGHLNQPQHF. As DNA, the CDR3 is TGTGCCAGCAGCTTGGGCCACCTCAATCAGCCCCAGCATTTT. Full variable domain (remainder filled in from reference TRBV5-5 and TRBJ1-5): DAGVTQSPTHLIKTRGQQVTLRCSPISGHKSVSWYQQVLGQGPQFIFQYYEKEERGRGNFPDRFSARQFPNYSSELNVNALLLGDSALYLCASSLGHLNQPQHFGDGTRLSIL.

This clone was seen a few times. The chain joins TRBV6-5 to TRBJ1-1, with TRBD1 as a possible D gene (5 bases). CDR1 and CDR2 (germline): MNHEY, SVGAGI. CDR3 size: 14 residues. V lost 5 bases to trimming and J lost 4 bases, with 14 bases between them. The CDR3 region is CASSPDQGFTEAFF. The CDR3 DNA sequence: TGTGCCAGCAGTCCCGATCAGGGTTTCACTGAAGCTTTCTTT.

The rearrangement links TRBV27 to TRBJ2-5; 8 nucleotides agree with TRBD1. V lost 8 bases and J lost 7; bases outside the gene matches: 15. The CDR3 spans 15 residues. Germline CDR1 and CDR2: MNHEY and SMNVEV (reference sequence). The CDR3 DNA follows: TGTGCCAGCTCCCGGACAGGGCACCTGGGGGGGACCCAGTACTTC. Its protein is CASSRTGHLGGTQYF.

The CDR3 is CASSLAEGYEQYF. DNA for the CDR3: TGTGCCAGCAGCTTAGCAGAGGGGTACGAGCAGTACTTC. The chain recombines TRBV7-9 with TRBJ2-7, with D possibly called TRBD1 or TRBD2 (5 bases each). The CDR3 is 13 residues long. V was pared by 0 bases and J by 4 bases, with 7 bases between. CDR1 is SEHNR, CDR2 FQNEAQ, per germline (reference sequence).

Only one count was recorded for this clone. This rearrangement joins TRBV29-1 to TRBJ2-1; 10 positions match TRBD1. The CDR3 length is 13 residues. Germline lookup yields CDR1 SQVTM and CDR2 ANQGSEA. After removal of 6 bases from V and 3 bases from J, the junction contained 2 bases not matched to a gene. CDR3 amino acids: CSVRDRGYNEQFF. The CDR3 bases are TGCAGCGTCCGGGACAGGGGCTACAATGAGCAGTTCTTC.

This sequence joins TRBV9 and TRBJ1-2, with a weak D call TRBD1 (6 bases). Germline CDR1 and CDR2: SGDLS and YYNGEE. The ends were cut back, 0 bases at V and 3 bases at J, with 12 bases in the middle. The CDR3 is 15 amino acids. The CDR3 DNA sequence: TGTGCCAGCAGCGTAGGGGGGGCGTCTGACTATGGCTACACCTTC. Its translation is CASSVGGASDYGYTF.

The V and J genes are TRBV29-1 and TRBJ2-5; no clear D. The ends were cut back, 7 bases at V and 4 bases at J, with 7 bases in the middle. Germline values: CDR1 SQVTM, CDR2 ANQGSEA. This CDR3 spans 10 amino acids. CDR3 DNA sequence: TGCAGCGCCAGAGGAGAGACCCAGTACTTC. Its protein product is CSARGETQYF. Looking up the rest from reference TRBV29-1 and TRBJ2-5 gives the full variable domain: SAVISQKPSRDICQRGTSLTIQCQVDSQVTMMFWYRQQPGQSLTLIATANQGSEATYESGFVIDKFPISRPNLTFSTLTVSNMSPEDSSIYLCSARGETQYFGPGTRLLVL.

This clone occurred a few times. This chain connects TRBV9 to TRBJ2-1, with TRBD2 matching 8 bases. In germline, CDR1 is SGDLS, CDR2 YYNGEE. V gave up 3 bases and J gave up 4 bases; unmatched junction bases: 6. The CDR3 loop spans 15 amino acids. The CDR3 coding sequence is TGTGCCAGCAGCGCCGGGACTAGGGGGTACAATGAGCAGTTCTTC. Translating it yields CASSAGTRGYNEQFF.

V and J are TRBV6-5 and TRBJ2-7; 10 bases line up with TRBD1. The V and J ends lost 0 bases and 2 bases, in that order; junction bases with no gene match: 4. Germline CDR1 and CDR2: MNHEY and SVGAGI. The CDR3 contains 16 residues. CDR3 DNA sequence: TGTGCCAGCAGTTACTCAGGGACAGGGGTCCCCTACGAGCAGTACTTC. Protein sequence: CASSYSGTGVPYEQYF.

The chain uses TRBV11-2 and TRBJ1-6; 7 nucleotides match TRBD1. The junction had 6 bases not matched to a gene; V was cut back by 5 bases and J by 8 bases. The CDR3 is made up of 14 amino acids. The germline V gene encodes CDR1 SGHAT and CDR2 FQNNGV. The CDR3 sequence: CASSPGDSYSPLHF. CDR3 DNA sequence: TGTGCCAGCAGCCCTGGGGACAGTTATTCACCCCTCCACTTT.

The chain carries TRBV4-3 and TRBJ2-3, with TRBD2 identical over 11 bases. Germline CDR1 reads LGHNA; CDR2 reads YSLEER. With 0 bases clipped from V and 3 bases from J, the junction kept 5 bases outside the gene matches. The CDR3 contains 17 residues. The CDR3 here is CASSQELAGVGTDTQYF. The CDR3 DNA follows: TGCGCCAGCAGCCAAGAACTAGCGGGAGTAGGTACAGATACGCAGTATTTT.

The chain joins TRBV5-6 to TRBJ2-1; D could derive from TRBD1 or TRBD2 (5 bases each). CDR3 length: 13 residues. Germline CDR1 reads SGHDT; CDR2 reads YYEEEE. The ends were cut back, 0 bases at V and 12 bases at J, with 13 bases in the middle. The CDR3 nucleotides are TGTGCCAGCAGCTTGGCCCGGGGCGTGGGGCAGTTCTTC. It encodes CASSLARGVGQFF.

The rearrangement links TRBV2 to TRBJ2-1; possible D gene TRBD1, 5 bases. The CDR3 is made up of 12 amino acids. Germline V CDR1 and CDR2: SNHLY, FYNNEI. Trimming removed 6 bases at V and 4 bases at J, with 7 bases between. For the CDR3, the DNA is TGTGCCAGCAGAGACAGTTACAATGAGCAGTTCTTC. This sequence encodes CASRDSYNEQFF. The full variable domain, with the rest looked up from reference TRBV2 and TRBJ2-1, is EPEVTQTPSHQVTQMGQEVILRCVPISNHLYFYWYRQILGQKVEFLVSFYNNEISEKSEIFDDQFSVERPDGSNFTLKIRSTKLEDSAMYFCASRDSYNEQFFGPGTRLTVL.

The CDR3 region is CASSESWSGGTDTQYF. The CDR3, as DNA: TGCGCCAGCAGTGAGTCCTGGAGCGGAGGCACAGATACGCAGTATTTT. The rearrangement joins TRBV10-1 to TRBJ2-3, with a possible D match to TRBD2 (5 bases). The V gene lost 0 bases and the J gene lost 1 base, with 11 bases spanning the gap. The CDR3 is 16 amino acids. Germline values: CDR1 WNHNN, CDR2 SYGVQD (reference sequence).

The chain links TRBV9 to TRBJ2-3; D is ambiguous. The CDR3 sequence is 14 residues long. V was cut by 3 bases and J by 2 bases, with 10 bases left in between. Germline CDR1 and CDR2: SGDLS and YYNGEE. The CDR3 DNA reads TGTGCCAGCAGCGGGGGTTCGACCACAGATACGCAGTATTTT. The encoded protein is CASSGGSTTDTQYF. Full variable domain (rest looked up from reference TRBV9 and TRBJ2-3): DSGVTQTPKHLITATGQRVTLRCSPRSGDLSVYWYQQSLDQGLQFLIQYYNGEERAKGNILERFSAQQFPDLHSELNLSSLELGDSALYFCASSGGSTTDTQYFGPGTRLTVL.

V gene TRBV19 combines with J gene TRBJ2-3, with D uncertain. The CDR3 contains 15 residues. Trimming took 3 bases from V and 3 from J, leaving 13 bases between them. Germline CDR1 and CDR2: LNHDA and SQIVND (reference sequence). The DNA for the CDR3 is TGTGCCAGTAGTATGAACCTATCTCCTACAGATACGCAGTATTTT. It encodes CASSMNLSPTDTQYF.

This rearrangement joins TRBV6-6 to TRBJ2-2; 10 bases line up with TRBD2. There are 16 residues in the CDR3. Germline V gives CDR1 MNHNY, CDR2 SVGAGI (reference sequence). The J segment lost 7 bases and the V segment lost 2 bases, leaving 7 bases of the junction unmatched. CDR3 DNA: TGTGCCAGCAGTTACGAGAATTTAGCGGGAGGCGGGGAGCTGTTTTTT. Translating it yields CASSYENLAGGGELFF.

The chain links TRBV27 to TRBJ1-1; no firm D call. With 2 bases removed from V and 0 bases from J, the gap between germline ends came to 19 bases. The CDR3 spans 18 residues. CDR1 and CDR2 (germline): MNHEY, SMNVEV (reference sequence). CDR3 sequence: CASSLAPGRLTMNTEAFF. CDR3 nucleotide sequence: TGTGCCAGCAGTTTAGCCCCGGGTCGCCTAACAATGAACACTGAAGCTTTCTTT.

This chain uses TRBV5-1 with TRBJ2-2; unclear D gene. Germline CDR1 SGHRS, CDR2 YFSETQ. Trimming took off 1 base at V and 6 bases at J, with 7 bases between the two ends. This CDR3 is 13 amino acids long. CDR3 loop: CASSLPGSGELFF. The CDR3 DNA reads TGCGCCAGCAGCTTGCCCGGGTCCGGGGAGCTGTTTTTT.

V is TRBV11-2 and J is TRBJ2-3, with 7 nucleotides matching TRBD1. The CDR3 is made up of 16 amino acids. Germline CDR1 reads SGHAT; CDR2 reads FQNNGV. The V segment lost 5 bases and the J segment 0 bases; nucleotides outside the gene matches: 8. CDR3 sequence: CASSPRTGRSTDTQYF. DNA for the CDR3: TGTGCCAGCAGCCCTCGGACAGGCAGAAGCACAGATACGCAGTATTTT.

The chain uses TRBV18 and TRBJ1-2, with a weak D call TRBD1 (5 bases). V lost 1 base and J 3 bases, leaving 6 bases between the germline ends. The CDR3 runs to 13 residues. Germline V gene sequence: CDR1 KGHSH, CDR2 LQKENI. The CDR3 DNA reads as TGTGCCAGCTCACCACTCAGGGACTATGGCTACACCTTC. Translating it yields CASSPLRDYGYTF.

This clone was detected a few times. V and J are TRBV9 and TRBJ2-7; weak D call: TRBD1 (6 bases). The length of the CDR3 is 14 residues. CDR1 SGDLS and CDR2 YYNGEE come from the germline V gene. V was trimmed by 2 bases and J by 1 base, leaving 10 bases between them. The CDR3 region is CASSVGTNSYEQYF. The CDR3 bases are TGTGCCAGCAGCGTGGGGACAAATTCCTACGAGCAGTACTTC.